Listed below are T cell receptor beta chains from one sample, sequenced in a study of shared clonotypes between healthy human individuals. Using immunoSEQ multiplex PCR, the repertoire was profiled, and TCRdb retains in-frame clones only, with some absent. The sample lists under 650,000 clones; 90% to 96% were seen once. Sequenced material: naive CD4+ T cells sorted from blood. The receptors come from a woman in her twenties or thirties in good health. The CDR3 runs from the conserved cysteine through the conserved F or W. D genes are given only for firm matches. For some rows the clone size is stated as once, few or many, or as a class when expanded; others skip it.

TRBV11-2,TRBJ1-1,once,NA,CASSFAGLWGAEEAFF,TGTGCCAGCAGCTTCGCCGGGCTGTGGGGGGCGGAAGAAGCTTTCTTT
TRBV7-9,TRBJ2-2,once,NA,CASSEGYTGELFF,TGTGCCAGCAGCGAGGGGTACACCGGGGAGCTGTTTTTT
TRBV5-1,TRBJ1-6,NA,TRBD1,CASSYDRQGNSPLHF,TGCGCCAGCAGCTACGACCGACAGGGGAATTCACCCCTCCACTTT
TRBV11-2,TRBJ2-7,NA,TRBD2,CASSLLAGTYEQYF,TGTGCCAGCAGCTTGCTAGCGGGAACCTACGAGCAGTACTTC
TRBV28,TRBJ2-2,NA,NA,CASSPPRYRRPNTGELFF,TGTGCCAGCAGTCCCCCGCGGTACAGGCGACCGAACACCGGGGAGCTGTTTTTT
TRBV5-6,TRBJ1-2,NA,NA,CATTAGRPNYGYTF,TGTGCCACCACAGCTGGACGGCCCAACTATGGCTACACCTTC
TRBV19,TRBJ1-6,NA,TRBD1,CASRRDRSRNSPLHF,TGTGCCAGTAGAAGGGACAGGAGTAGGAATTCACCCCTCCACTTT
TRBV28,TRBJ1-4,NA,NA,CASRRQDTNEKLFF,TGTGCCAGCAGGAGACAGGACACTAATGAAAAACTGTTTTTT
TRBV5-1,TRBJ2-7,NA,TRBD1,CASKRTGAYEQYF,TGCGCCAGCAAAAGAACAGGGGCCTACGAGCAGTACTTC
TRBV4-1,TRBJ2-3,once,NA,CASSQDLARATDTQYF,TGCGCCAGCAGCCAAGATCTCGCCAGGGCCACAGATACGCAGTATTTT
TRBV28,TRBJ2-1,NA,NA,CASRRTGGEGVYLF,TGTGCCAGCAGACGCACAGGGGGGGAGGGAGTTTATCTCTTC
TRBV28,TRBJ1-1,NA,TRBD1,CASSTTGTGEHTEAFF,TGTGCCAGCAGTACGACGGGGACAGGGGAGCACACTGAAGCTTTCTTT
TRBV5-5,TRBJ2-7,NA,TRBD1,CASSLAGDSVIYEQYF,TGTGCCAGCAGCTTGGCTGGGGACAGTGTCATCTACGAGCAGTACTTC
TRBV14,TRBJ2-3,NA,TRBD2,CASSQVAGGLTDTQYF,TGTGCCAGCAGCCAAGTAGCGGGAGGGCTCACAGATACGCAGTATTTT
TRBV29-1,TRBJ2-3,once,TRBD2,CSVELAADTQYF,TGCAGCGTTGAACTAGCGGCAGATACGCAGTATTTT
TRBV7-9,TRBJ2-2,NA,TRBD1,CASSRLDRGYTGELFF,TGTGCCAGCAGCCGCCTGGACAGGGGTTACACCGGGGAGCTGTTTTTT
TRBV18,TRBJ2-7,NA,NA,CASSPGTVYEQYF,TGTGCCAGCTCACCAGGGACGGTCTACGAGCAGTACTTC
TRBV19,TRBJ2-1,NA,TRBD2,CASSIFSGRGNEQFF,TGTGCCAGTAGTATCTTTAGCGGGAGGGGCAATGAGCAGTTCTTC
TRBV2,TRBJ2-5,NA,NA,CASRGGAGETQYF,TGTGCCAGCAGAGGAGGGGCAGGGGAGACCCAGTACTTC
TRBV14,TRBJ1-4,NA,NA,CASSQRALANEKLFF,TGTGCCAGCAGCCAAAGGGCTCTAGCTAATGAAAAACTGTTTTTT
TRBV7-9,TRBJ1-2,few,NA,CASRAAAANYGYTF,TGTGCCAGCAGGGCGGCTGCGGCTAACTATGGCTACACCTTC
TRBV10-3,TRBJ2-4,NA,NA,CAITGGGNIQYF,TGTGCCATCACAGGGGGAGGAAACATTCAGTACTTC
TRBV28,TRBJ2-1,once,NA,CASSLGGGANEQFF,TGTGCCAGCAGTTTAGGTGGGGGTGCCAATGAGCAGTTCTTC
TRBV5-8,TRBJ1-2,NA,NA,CASSLARPTYGYTF,TGTGCCAGCAGCTTGGCCCGACCCACTTATGGCTACACCTTC
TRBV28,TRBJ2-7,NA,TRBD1,CASSSSTGVYEQYF,TGTGCCAGCAGTTCCTCGACAGGGGTATACGAGCAGTACTTC
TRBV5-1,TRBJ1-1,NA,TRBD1,CASSKAGTEVNTEAFF,TGCGCCAGCAGCAAGGCCGGGACAGAGGTGAACACTGAAGCTTTCTTT
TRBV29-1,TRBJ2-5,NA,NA,CSVDQGNPLQETQYF,TGCAGCGTTGACCAGGGGAACCCCTTACAAGAGACCCAGTACTTC
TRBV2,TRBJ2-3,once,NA,CASAPRRVGPDTQYF,TGTGCCAGCGCGCCGCGCAGGGTGGGGCCAGATACGCAGTATTTT
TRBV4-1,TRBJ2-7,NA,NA,CASSQGIGGTYYEQYF,TGCGCCAGCAGCCAAGGGATCGGGGGAACTTACTACGAGCAGTACTTC
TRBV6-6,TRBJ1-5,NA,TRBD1,CASSGGTGNQPQHF,TGTGCCAGCAGCGGCGGGACAGGAAATCAGCCCCAGCATTTT
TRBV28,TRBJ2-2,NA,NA,CASSSDTSTGELFF,TGTGCCAGCAGTTCGGACACCTCCACCGGGGAGCTGTTTTTT
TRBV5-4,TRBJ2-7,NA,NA,CASSLLSVSSYEQYF,TGTGCCAGCAGCTTGCTTAGCGTTAGCTCCTACGAGCAGTACTTC
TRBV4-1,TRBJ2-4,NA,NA,CASSQVVAEGAKNIQYF,TGCGCCAGCAGCCAAGTGGTCGCCGAGGGAGCCAAAAACATTCAGTACTTC
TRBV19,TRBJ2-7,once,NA,CASSIRRAYSYEQYF,TGTGCCAGTAGTATCAGGCGGGCCTACTCCTACGAGCAGTACTTC
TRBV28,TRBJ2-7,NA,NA,CASSATGRWYEQYF,TGTGCCAGCAGTGCAACAGGGCGGTGGTACGAGCAGTACTTC
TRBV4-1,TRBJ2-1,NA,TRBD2,CASTLGTSGSNEQFF,TGCGCCAGTACCTTAGGGACTAGCGGGAGCAATGAGCAGTTCTTC
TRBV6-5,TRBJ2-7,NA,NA,CASSLERAPWNEQYF,TGTGCCAGCAGCCTCGAGCGGGCGCCTTGGAACGAGCAGTACTTC
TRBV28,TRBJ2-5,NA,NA,CASIAAGTQSQTQYF,TGTGCCAGCATCGCGGCCGGGACTCAAAGTCAGACCCAGTACTTC
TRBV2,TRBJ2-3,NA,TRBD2,CASKPSGGADTQYF,TGTGCCAGCAAACCTAGCGGGGGGGCAGATACGCAGTATTTT
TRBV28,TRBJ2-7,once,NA,CASSSQFSQGF,TGTGCCAGCAGTTCCCAGTTTAGTCAGGGGTTC
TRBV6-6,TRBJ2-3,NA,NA,CASSYSGTADTQYF,TGTGCCAGCAGTTACTCCGGGACGGCGGATACGCAGTATTTT
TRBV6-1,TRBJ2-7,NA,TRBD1,CASSEYPGGVNEQYF,TGTGCCAGCAGTGAATACCCAGGGGGCGTAAACGAGCAGTACTTC
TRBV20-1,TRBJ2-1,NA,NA,CSASPNNEQFF,TGCAGTGCTTCACCTAACAATGAGCAGTTCTTC
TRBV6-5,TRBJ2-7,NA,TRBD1,CASSQGDRDYEQYF,TGTGCCAGCAGTCAAGGGGACAGGGACTACGAGCAGTACTTC